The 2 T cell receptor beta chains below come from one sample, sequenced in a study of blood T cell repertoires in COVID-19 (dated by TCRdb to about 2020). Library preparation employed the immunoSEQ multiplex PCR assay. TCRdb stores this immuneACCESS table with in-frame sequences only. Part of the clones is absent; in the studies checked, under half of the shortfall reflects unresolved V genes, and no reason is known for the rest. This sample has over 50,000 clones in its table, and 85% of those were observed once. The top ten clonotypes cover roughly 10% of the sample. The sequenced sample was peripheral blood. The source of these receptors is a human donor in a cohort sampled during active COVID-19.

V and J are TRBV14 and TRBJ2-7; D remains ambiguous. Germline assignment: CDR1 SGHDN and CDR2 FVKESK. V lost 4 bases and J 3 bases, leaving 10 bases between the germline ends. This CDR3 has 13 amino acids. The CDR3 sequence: CASSPIWSYEQYF. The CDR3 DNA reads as TGTGCCAGCAGCCCCATTTGGAGCTACGAGCAGTACTTC.

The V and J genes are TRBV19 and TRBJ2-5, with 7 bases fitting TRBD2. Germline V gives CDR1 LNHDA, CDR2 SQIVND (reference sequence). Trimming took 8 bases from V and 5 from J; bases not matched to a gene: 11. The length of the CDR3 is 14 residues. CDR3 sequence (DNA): TGTGCCAGTGTCTGGACTAGTTTGACGGAGACCCAGTACTTC. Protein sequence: CASVWTSLTETQYF.